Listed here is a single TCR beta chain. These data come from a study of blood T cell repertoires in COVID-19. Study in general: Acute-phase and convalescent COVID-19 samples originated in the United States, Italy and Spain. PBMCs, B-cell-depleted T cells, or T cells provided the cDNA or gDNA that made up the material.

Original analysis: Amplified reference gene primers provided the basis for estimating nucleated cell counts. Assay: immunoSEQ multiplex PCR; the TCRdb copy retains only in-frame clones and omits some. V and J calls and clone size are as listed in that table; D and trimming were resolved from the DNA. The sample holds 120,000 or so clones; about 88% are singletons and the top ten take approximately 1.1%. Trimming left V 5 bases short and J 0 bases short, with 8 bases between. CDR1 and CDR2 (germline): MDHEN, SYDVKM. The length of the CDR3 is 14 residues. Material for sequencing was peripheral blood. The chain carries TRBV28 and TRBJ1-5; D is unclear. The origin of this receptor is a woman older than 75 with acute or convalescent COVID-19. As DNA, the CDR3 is TGTGCCAGCAGTCCCGGAGGTAGCAATCAGCCCCAGCATTTT. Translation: CASSPGGSNQPQHF.